Following are 5 T cell receptor beta chains from one sample sequenced in a study of T-cell reconstitution after alpha-beta-depleted transplantation in children. Preparing the TCRbeta library involved the use of unique molecular identifiers. Each CDR3 protein is one row after TCRdb ran MiXCR on the PCR reads. Counted here are approximately 500,000 distinct CDR3 sequences, about 11% occurring once; the ten biggest clones make up 2%. The material was PBMCs, obtained before TCRalphabeta/CD19-depleted stem cell transplant. The receptor source for this set is a child aged 2-15 years with inherited bone marrow failure, due to receive a stem cell transplant.

As regards this clonotype: A much larger clone is a single base away; this may be a read error. The chain has TRBV27 and TRBJ2-1; 8 bases match TRBD2. Germline assignment: CDR1 MNHEY and CDR2 SMNVEV (reference sequence). This CDR3 contains 14 residues. The chain's CDR3 is CASNLAGNYNEQLF. CDR3 nucleotides: TGTGCCAGCAACCTAGCGGGCAATTACAATGAGCAGCTCTTC.

Ten or more counts support this clonotype. This chain uses TRBV5-1 with TRBJ2-1; 12 positions agree with TRBD2. Germline assignment: CDR1 SGHRS and CDR2 YFSETQ. This CDR3 spans 16 amino acids. The V segment lost 0 bases and the J segment 6 bases; nucleotides outside the gene matches: 4. This CDR3 is CASSLALAGGGNEQFF. The CDR3 bases are TGCGCCAGCAGCTTGGCTCTAGCGGGAGGGGGCAATGAGCAGTTCTTC. Filled out from reference TRBV5-1 and TRBJ2-1, the complete variable domain reads KAGVTQTPRYLIKTRGQQVTLSCSPISGHRSVSWYQQTPGQGLQFLFEYFSETQRNKGNFPGRFSGRQFSNSRSEMNVSTLELGDSALYLCASSLALAGGGNEQFFGPGTRLTVL.

This clonotype was seen a handful of times. The gene calls are TRBV4-3 and TRBJ2-1; 10 nucleotides line up with TRBD2. Germline V gives CDR1 LGHNA, CDR2 YSLEER. The CDR3 spans 16 residues. Trimming removed 0 bases from V and 7 bases from J; junction bases left unmatched: 6. The CDR3 sequence is CASSQDPSGSGNEQFF. In DNA, the CDR3 is TGCGCCAGCAGCCAAGACCCTAGCGGGAGTGGTAATGAGCAGTTCTTC.

This clonotype occurred many times. This rearrangement joins TRBV12-3 or TRBV12-4 to TRBJ1-1, with a weak D call TRBD1 (6 bases). V lost 6 bases to trimming and J lost 5 bases, with 19 bases between them. The length of the CDR3 is 15 residues. CDR3 nucleotides: TGTGCCAGCAGCCTCGAAGGGGGAGGTGTAACTGAAGCTTTCTTT. Translation: CASSLEGGGVTEAFF.

Many counts were recorded for this clonotype. The chain recombines TRBV5-1 with TRBJ2-7; D is undetermined. V was clipped by 2 bases and J by 3 bases, with 12 bases between them. This CDR3 has 14 residues. Germline V gene lookup returns CDR1 SGHRS and CDR2 YFSETQ. CDR3 residues: CASSFIAGVYEQYF. CDR3 in DNA: TGCGCCAGCAGCTTTATCGCAGGCGTCTACGAGCAGTACTTC.